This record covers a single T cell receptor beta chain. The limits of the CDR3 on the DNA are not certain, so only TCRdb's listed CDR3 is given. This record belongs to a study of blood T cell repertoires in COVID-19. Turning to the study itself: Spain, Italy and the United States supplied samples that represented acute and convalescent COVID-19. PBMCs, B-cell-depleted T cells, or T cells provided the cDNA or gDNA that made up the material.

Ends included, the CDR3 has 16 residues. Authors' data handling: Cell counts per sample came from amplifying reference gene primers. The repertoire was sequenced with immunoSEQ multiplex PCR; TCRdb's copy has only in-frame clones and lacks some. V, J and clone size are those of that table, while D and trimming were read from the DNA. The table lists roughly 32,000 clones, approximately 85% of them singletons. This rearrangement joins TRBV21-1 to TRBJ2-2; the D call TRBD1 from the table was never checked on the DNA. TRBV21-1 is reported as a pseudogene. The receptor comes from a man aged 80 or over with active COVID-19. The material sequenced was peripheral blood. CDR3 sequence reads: CASSKVGTGATGELFF.